Detailed here is one TCR beta chain. Its cognate antigen is unknown. Noted time point: late sampling 161 to 241 days after vaccination in a few convalescent patients. This record belongs to a study of vaccination and CD4 T cells after COVID-19. The wider study: Typically, post-vaccine samples were obtained a median approximately 75 days after dose two, within a range of 14 to 241. Study results and limitations: Reactive clonotype counts went from median about 21 after infection to roughly 40 after vaccination, nonsignificantly. A median of 86.3% of reactive clones, in convalescent patients, became evident only post-vaccination. The great majority, 304 of 307 vaccine-specific clones, proved spike mono-reactive in convalescent patients.

TCRdb re-called the PCR reads through MiXCR, storing one row per CDR3 protein. The sample holds over 25,000 distinct CDR3 sequences, approximately 49% seen once. The source is a human donor who had recovered from COVID-19. The material sequenced was CD4+ T cells from blood, taken about 7 months after SARS-CoV-2 vaccination.

CDR3 nucleotide sequence: TGTGCCAGCAGTTACAGGATGAACACTGAAGCTTTCTTT. Protein product: CASSYRMNTEAFF. This chain connects TRBV6-5 to TRBJ1-1; D is unresolved. Trimming stripped 2 bases from V and 0 bases from J, with 4 bases between. Per the germline V gene, CDR1 is MNHEY and CDR2 is SVGAGI. The CDR3 runs to 13 residues.